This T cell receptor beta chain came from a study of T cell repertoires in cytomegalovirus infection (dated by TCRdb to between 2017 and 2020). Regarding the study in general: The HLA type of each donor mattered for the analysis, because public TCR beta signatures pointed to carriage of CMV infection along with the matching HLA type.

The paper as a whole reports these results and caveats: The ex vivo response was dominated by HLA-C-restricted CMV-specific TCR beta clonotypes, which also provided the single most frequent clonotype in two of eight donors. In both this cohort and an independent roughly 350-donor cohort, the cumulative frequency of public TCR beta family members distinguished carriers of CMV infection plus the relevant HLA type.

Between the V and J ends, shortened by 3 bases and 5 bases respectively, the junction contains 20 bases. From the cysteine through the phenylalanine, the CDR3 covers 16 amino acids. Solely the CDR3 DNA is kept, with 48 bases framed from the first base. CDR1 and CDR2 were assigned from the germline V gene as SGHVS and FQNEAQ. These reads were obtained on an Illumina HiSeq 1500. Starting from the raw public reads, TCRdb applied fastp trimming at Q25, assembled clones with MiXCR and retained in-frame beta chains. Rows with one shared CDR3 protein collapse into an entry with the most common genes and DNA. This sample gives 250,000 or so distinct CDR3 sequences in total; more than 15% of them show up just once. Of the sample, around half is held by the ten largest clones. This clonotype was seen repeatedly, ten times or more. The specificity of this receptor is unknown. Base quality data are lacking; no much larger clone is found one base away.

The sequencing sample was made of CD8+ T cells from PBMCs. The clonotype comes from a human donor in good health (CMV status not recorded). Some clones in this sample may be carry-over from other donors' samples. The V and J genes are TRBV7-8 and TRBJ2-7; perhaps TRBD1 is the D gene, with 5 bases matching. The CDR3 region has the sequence CASSFPSGFREHEQYF. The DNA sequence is TGTGCCAGCAGCTTTCCCTCAGGGTTCCGTGAACACGAGCAGTACTTC.